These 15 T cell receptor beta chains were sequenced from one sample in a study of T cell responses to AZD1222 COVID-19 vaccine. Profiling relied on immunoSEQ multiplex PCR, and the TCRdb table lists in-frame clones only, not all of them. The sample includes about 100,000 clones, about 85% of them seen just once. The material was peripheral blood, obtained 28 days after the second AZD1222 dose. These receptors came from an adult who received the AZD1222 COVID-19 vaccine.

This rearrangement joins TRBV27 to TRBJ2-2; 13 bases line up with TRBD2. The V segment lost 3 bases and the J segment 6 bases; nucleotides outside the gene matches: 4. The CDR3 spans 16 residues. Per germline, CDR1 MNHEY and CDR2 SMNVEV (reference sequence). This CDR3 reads CASSLGLAGSAGELFF. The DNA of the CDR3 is TGTGCCAGCAGTTTGGGACTAGCGGGGAGCGCCGGGGAGCTGTTTTTT.

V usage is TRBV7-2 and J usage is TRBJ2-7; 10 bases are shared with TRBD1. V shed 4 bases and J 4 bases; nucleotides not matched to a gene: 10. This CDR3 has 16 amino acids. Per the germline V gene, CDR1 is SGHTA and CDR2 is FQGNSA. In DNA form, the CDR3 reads TGTGCCAGCAGCTCAATGACCGGGACAGGGGCATACGAGCAGTACTTC. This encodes CASSSMTGTGAYEQYF.

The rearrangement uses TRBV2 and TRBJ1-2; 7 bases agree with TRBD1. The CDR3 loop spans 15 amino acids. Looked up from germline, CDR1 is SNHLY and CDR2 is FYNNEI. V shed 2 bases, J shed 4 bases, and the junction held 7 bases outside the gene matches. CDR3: CASSEWDSPTYGYTF. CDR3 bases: TGTGCCAGCAGTGAATGGGACAGCCCTACCTATGGCTACACCTTC.

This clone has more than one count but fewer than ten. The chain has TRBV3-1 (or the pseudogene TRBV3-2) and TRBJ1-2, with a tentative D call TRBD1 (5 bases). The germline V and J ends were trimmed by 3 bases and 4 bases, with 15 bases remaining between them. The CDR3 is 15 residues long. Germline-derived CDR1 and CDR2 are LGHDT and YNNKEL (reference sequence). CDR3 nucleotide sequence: TGTGCCAGCAGCCAGGGTCGGGGCGCGGGCTATGGCTACACCTTC. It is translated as CASSQGRGAGYGYTF.

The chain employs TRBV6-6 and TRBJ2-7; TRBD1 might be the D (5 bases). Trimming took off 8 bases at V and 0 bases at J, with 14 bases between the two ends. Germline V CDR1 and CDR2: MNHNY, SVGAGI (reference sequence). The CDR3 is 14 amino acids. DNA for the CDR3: TGTGCCAGCCGCGGTCAGGGTCACTCCTACGAGCAGTACTTC. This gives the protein CASRGQGHSYEQYF.

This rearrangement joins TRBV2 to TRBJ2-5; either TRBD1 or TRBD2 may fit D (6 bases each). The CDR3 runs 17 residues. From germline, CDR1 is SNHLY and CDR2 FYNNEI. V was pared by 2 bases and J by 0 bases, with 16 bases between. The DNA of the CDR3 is TGTGCCAGCAGTGAAAGGGGGGCGGGGCCTCACCAAGAGACCCAGTACTTC. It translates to CASSERGAGPHQETQYF.

The CDR3 loop is CASSKRGPTKGNEKLFF. In DNA, the CDR3 is TGTGCCAGCAGTAAGAGGGGACCAACTAAGGGTAATGAAAAACTGTTTTTT. The rearrangement uses TRBV5-6 and TRBJ1-4; possible D gene TRBD1, 5 bases. Trimming left V 5 bases short and J 4 bases short, with 21 bases between. This CDR3 contains 17 residues. Germline values: CDR1 SGHDT, CDR2 YYEEEE.

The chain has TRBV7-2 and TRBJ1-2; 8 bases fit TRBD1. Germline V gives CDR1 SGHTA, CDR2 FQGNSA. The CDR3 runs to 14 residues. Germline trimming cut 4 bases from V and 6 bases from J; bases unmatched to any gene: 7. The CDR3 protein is CASSSGQVEDGYTF. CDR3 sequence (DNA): TGTGCCAGCAGCTCGGGACAGGTGGAAGATGGCTACACCTTC. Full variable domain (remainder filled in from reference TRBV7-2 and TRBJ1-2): GAGVSQSPSNKVTEKGKDVELRCDPISGHTALYWYRQSLGQGLEFLIYFQGNSAPDKSGLPSDRFSAERTGGSVSTLTIQRTQQEDSAVYLCASSSGQVEDGYTFGSGTRLTVV.

The CDR3 region has the DNA TGTGCCAGCAGTTTGGCGGGGGGGCCAGGAAATGAGCAGTTCTTC. Residues: CASSLAGGPGNEQFF. The genes are TRBV27 and TRBJ2-1, with 9 bases lining up with TRBD2. Trimming at V came to 3 bases and at J to 7 bases, leaving 7 bases not matched to a gene. The CDR3 extends over 15 amino acids. CDR1 is MNHEY and CDR2 is SMNVEV in the germline V gene (reference sequence).

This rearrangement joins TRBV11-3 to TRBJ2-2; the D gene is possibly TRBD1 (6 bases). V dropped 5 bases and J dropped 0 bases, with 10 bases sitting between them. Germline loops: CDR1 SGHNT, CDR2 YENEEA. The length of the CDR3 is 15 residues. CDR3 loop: CASSQGQSNTGELFF. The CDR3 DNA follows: TGTGCCAGCAGCCAAGGACAGTCGAACACCGGGGAGCTGTTTTTT.

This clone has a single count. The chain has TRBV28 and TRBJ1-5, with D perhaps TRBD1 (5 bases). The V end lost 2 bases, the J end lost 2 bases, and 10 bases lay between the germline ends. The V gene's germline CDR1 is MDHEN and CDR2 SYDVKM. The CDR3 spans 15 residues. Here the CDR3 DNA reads TGTGCCAGCAGTTTAGCCGGGGCGGGCAATCAGCCCCAGCATTTT. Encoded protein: CASSLAGAGNQPQHF.

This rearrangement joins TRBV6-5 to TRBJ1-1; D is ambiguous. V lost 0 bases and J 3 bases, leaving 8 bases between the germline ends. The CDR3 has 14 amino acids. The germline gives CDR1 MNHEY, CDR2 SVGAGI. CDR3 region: CASSYSNPHTEAFF. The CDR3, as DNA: TGTGCCAGCAGTTACTCGAACCCCCACACTGAAGCTTTCTTT.

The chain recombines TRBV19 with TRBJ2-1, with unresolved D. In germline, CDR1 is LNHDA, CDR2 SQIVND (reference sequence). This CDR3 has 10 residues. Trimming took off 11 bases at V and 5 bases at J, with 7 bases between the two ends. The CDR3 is CAEENNEQFF. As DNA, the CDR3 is TGTGCCGAAGAAAACAATGAGCAGTTCTTC.

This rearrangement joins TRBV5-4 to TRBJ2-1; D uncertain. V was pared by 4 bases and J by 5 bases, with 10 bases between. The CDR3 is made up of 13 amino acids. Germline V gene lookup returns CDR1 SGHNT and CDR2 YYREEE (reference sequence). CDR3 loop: CASSLRMNNEQFF. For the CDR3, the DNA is TGTGCCAGCAGCCTCCGGATGAACAATGAGCAGTTCTTC.

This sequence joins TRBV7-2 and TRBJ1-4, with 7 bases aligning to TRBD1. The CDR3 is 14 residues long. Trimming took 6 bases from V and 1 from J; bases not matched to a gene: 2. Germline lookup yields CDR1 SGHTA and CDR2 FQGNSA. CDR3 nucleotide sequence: TGTGCCAGCAGGAGACAGGGAACTAATGAAAAACTGTTTTTT. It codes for CASRRQGTNEKLFF.